A single T cell receptor (beta chain) is shown here with its context. The antigen is not known. In the naive CD8 group, cells lacked CD45RO and were positively selected for CCR7, so terminally differentiated effector memory CD45RA+ cells were left out. The CDR3 extends over 17 amino acids. With 1 base removed from V and 2 bases from J, the gap between germline ends came to 17 bases. Germline V gene data show CDR1 as SGHNT and CDR2 as YYREEE (reference sequence). Execution of the assay was at deep level. Using immunoSEQ multiplex PCR, the repertoire was profiled, and TCRdb retains in-frame clones only, with some absent. This sample has about 800,000 clones, with approximately 97% found just once. The data are from a study of shared clonotypes between healthy human individuals. Across the study: Donors, aged 18 to 49, were a couple of women and three men. Findings and limits, study-wide: An effect of sequencing depth on clonotype sharing among donors was expected. As a rule, naive subsets had a larger estimated richness than memory subsets.

The rearrangement joins TRBV5-4 to TRBJ2-3; unclear D gene. The sequence was obtained from a man aged 25 to 45 in good health. Sequencing input: naive CD8+ T cells sorted from blood. The DNA of the CDR3 is TGTGCCAGCAGCTTGCCCTCCCCCAGCGAATTCACAGATACGCAGTATTTT. Its protein is CASSLPSPSEFTDTQYF.